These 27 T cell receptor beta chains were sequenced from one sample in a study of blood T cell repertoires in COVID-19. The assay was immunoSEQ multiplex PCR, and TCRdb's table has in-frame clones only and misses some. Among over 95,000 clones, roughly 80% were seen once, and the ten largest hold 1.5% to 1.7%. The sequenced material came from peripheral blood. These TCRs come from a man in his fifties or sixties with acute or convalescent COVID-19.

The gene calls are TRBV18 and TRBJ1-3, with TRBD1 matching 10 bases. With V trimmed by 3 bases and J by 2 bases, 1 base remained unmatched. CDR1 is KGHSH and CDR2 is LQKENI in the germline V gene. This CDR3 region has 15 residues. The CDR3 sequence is CASSPGQGAGNTIYF. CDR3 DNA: TGTGCCAGCTCACCCGGACAGGGGGCTGGAAACACCATATATTTT.

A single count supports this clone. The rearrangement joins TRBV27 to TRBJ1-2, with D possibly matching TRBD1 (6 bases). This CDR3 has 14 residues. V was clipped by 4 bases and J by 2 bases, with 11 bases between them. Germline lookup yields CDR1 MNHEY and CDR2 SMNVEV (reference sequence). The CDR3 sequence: CASSSQGPNYGYTF. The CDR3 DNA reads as TGTGCCAGCAGTTCACAGGGACCAAACTATGGCTACACCTTC.

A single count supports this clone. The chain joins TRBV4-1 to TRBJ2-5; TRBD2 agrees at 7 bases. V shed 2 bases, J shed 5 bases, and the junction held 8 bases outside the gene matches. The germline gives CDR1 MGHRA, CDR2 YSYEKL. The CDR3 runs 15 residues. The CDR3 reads CASSQQLAVGETQYF. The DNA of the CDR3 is TGCGCCAGCAGCCAACAGCTAGCGGTAGGGGAGACCCAGTACTTC.

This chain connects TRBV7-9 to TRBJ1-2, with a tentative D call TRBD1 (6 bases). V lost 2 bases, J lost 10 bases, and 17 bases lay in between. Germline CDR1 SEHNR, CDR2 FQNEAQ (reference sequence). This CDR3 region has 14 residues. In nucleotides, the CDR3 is TGTGCCAGCAGCTTAAAGGGGTCCCCAGGGGACTACACCTTC. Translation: CASSLKGSPGDYTF. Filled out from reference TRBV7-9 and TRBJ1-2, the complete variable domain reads DTGVSQNPRHKITKRGQNVTFRCDPISEHNRLYWYRQTLGQGPEFLTYFQNEAQLEKSRLLSDRFSAERPKGSFSTLEIQRTEQGDSAMYLCASSLKGSPGDYTFGSGTRLTVV.

CDR3 sequence (DNA): TGTGCCAGCAGTCCCGCGACGACAGGGGGTTCCTACGAGCAGTACTTC. Protein sequence: CASSPATTGGSYEQYF. This chain joins TRBV27 and TRBJ2-7, with 9 bases that match TRBD1. This CDR3 comprises 16 residues. Germline CDR1 and CDR2: MNHEY and SMNVEV (reference sequence). Trimming removed 5 bases from V and 1 base from J; junction bases left unmatched: 9.

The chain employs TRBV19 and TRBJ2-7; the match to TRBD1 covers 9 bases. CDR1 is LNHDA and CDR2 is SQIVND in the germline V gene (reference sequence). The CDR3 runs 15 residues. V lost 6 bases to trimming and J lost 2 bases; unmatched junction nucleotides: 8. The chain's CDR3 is CASSLPGQGPYEQYF. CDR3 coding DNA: TGTGCCAGTAGCCTACCGGGACAGGGACCCTACGAGCAGTACTTC.

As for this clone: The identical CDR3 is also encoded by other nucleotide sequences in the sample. CDR3 bases: TGCGCCAGCAGCTCCTCCAATGAAAAACTGTTTTTT. Amino acids: CASSSSNEKLFF. This sequence joins TRBV5-1 and TRBJ1-4, with D uncertain. This CDR3 has 12 amino acids. V was shortened by 3 bases and J by 5 bases, with 5 bases between the two germline ends. Germline values: CDR1 SGHRS, CDR2 YFSETQ.

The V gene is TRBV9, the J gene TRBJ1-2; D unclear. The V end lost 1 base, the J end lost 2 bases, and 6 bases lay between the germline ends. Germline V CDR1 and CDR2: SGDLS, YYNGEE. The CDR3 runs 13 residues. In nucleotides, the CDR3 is TGTGCCAGCAGCGTAAAACAGAACTATGGCTACACCTTC. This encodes CASSVKQNYGYTF.

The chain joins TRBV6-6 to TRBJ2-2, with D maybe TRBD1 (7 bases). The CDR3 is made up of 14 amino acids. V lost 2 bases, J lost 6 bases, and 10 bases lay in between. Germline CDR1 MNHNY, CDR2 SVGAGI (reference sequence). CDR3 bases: TGTGCCAGCAGTTACGCCAGGGGGGCCGGGGAGCTGTTTTTT. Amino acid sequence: CASSYARGAGELFF.

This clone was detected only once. CDR3 bases: TGTGCCAGCAGCCCTAAACCGGGACTAGCCTACAATGAGCAGTTCTTC. It yields the protein CASSPKPGLAYNEQFF. The rearrangement links TRBV7-9 to TRBJ2-1; 8 bases are a match to TRBD2. The CDR3 is 16 amino acids. Germline V lookup: CDR1 SEHNR, CDR2 FQNEAQ (reference sequence). The V and J ends lost 5 bases and 2 bases, in that order; junction bases with no gene match: 8.

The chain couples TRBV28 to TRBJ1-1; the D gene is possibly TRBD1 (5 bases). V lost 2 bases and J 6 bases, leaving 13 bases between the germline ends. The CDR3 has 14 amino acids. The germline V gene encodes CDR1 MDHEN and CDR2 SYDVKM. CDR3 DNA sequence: TGTGCCAGCAGTTTAAGAGGTTCAGGGTCTGAAGCTTTCTTT. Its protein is CASSLRGSGSEAFF.

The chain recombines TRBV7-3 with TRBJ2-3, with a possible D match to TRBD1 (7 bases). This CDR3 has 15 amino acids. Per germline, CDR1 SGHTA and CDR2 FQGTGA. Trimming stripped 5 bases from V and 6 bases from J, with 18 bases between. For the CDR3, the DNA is TGTGCCAGCAGCAGGAACGGACAGGAGGGGGATACGCAGTATTTT. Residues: CASSRNGQEGDTQYF. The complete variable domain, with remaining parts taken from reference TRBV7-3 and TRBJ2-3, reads GAGVSQTPSNKVTEKGKYVELRCDPISGHTALYWYRQSLGQGPEFLIYFQGTGAADDSGLPNDRFFAVRPEGSVSTLKIQRTERGDSAVYLCASSRNGQEGDTQYFGPGTRLTVL.

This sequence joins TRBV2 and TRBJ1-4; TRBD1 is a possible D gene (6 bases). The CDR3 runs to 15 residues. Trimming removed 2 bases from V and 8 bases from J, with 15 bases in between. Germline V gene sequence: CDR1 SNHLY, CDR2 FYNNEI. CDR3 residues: CASSESPRGGEKLFF. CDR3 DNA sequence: TGTGCCAGCAGTGAAAGCCCCAGGGGTGGGGAAAAACTGTTTTTT.

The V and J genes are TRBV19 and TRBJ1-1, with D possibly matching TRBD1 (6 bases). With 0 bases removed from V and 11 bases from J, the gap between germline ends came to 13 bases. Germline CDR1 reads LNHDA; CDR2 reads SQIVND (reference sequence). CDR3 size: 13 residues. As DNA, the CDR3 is TGTGCCAGTAGTATAGAGGATGGGGGCAACGCTTTCTTT. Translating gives CASSIEDGGNAFF.

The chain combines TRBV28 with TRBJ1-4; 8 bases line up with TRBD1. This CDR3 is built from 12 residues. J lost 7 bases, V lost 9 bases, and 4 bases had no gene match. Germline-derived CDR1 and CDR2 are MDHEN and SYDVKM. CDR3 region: CASQGAIEKLFF. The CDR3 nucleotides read TGTGCCAGTCAGGGGGCGATTGAAAAACTGTTTTTT.

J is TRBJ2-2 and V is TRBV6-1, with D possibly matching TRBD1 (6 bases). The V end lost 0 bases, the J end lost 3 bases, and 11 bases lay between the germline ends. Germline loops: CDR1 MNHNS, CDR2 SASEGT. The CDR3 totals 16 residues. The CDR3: CASSEATRGYTGELFF. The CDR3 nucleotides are TGTGCCAGCAGTGAAGCGACAAGGGGGTACACCGGGGAGCTGTTTTTT.

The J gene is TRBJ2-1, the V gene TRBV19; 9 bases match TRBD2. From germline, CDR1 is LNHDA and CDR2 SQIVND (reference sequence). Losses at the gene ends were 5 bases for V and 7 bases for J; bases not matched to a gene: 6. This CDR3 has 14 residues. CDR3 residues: CASSLAGGPNEQFF. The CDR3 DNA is TGTGCCAGTAGTTTGGCGGGGGGGCCGAATGAGCAGTTCTTC.

The DNA of the CDR3 is TGTGCCAGCAGCCCGTCAAATCAGGGTTTAGGCTACACCTTC. As protein: CASSPSNQGLGYTF. The chain has TRBV3-1 (or the pseudogene TRBV3-2) and TRBJ1-2; possible D gene TRBD1, 5 bases. Germline CDR1 reads LGHDT; CDR2 reads YNNKEL (reference sequence). The CDR3 loop spans 14 amino acids. The ends were cut back, 4 bases at V and 8 bases at J, with 17 bases in the middle.

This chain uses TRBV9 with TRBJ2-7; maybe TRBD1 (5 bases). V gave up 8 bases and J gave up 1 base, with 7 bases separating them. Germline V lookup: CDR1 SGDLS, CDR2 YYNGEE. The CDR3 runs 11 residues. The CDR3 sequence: CARGRSYEQYF. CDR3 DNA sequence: TGTGCCAGGGGGCGATCCTACGAGCAGTACTTC.

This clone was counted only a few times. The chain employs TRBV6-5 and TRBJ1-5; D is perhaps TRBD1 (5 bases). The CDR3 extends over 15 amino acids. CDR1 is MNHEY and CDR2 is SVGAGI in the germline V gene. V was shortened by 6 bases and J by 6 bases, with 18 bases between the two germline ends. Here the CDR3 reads CASSDEHSGGQPQHF. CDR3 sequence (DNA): TGTGCCAGCAGCGACGAACATAGCGGGGGTCAGCCCCAGCATTTT.

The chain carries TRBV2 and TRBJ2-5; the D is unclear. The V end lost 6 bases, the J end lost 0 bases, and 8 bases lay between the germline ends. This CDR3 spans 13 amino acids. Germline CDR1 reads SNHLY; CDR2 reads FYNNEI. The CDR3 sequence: CASRSGYQETQYF. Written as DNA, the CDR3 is TGTGCCAGCAGATCCGGGTACCAAGAGACCCAGTACTTC.

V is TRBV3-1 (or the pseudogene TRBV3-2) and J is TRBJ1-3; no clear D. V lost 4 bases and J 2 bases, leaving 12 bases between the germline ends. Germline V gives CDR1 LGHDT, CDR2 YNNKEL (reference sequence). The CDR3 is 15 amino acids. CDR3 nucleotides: TGTGCCAGCAGCCCTGAGTGGGCAGCTGGAAACACCATATATTTT. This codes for CASSPEWAAGNTIYF.

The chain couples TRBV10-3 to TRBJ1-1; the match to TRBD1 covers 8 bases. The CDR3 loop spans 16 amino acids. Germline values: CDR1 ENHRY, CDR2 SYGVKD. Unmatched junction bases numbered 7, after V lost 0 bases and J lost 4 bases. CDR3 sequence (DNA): TGTGCCATCAGTGAGTCCCAGGGGGCGTACAGCACTGAAGCTTTCTTT. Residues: CAISESQGAYSTEAFF.

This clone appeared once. CDR3 coding DNA: TGTGCCAGCAGTGAAATACAGAGTACGCAGTATTTT. This translates into CASSEIQSTQYF. The chain carries TRBV6-1 and TRBJ2-3; D remains unclear. The V gene lost 2 bases and the J gene lost 8 bases, with 8 bases spanning the gap. The germline V gene has CDR1 MNHNS and CDR2 SASEGT. The CDR3 has 12 residues.

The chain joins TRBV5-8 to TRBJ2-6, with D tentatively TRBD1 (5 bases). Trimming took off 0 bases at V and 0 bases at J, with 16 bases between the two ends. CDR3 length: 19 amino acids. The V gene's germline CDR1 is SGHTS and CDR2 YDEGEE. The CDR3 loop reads CASSLELARTNSGANVLTF. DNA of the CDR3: TGTGCCAGCAGCTTGGAATTGGCCAGGACAAACTCTGGGGCCAACGTCCTGACTTTC.

The CDR3 region is CASRPGSLNEKLFF. The DNA of the CDR3 is TGTGCCAGCAGACCAGGGTCCCTTAATGAAAAACTGTTTTTT. This sequence joins TRBV6-5 and TRBJ1-4, with D possibly being TRBD1 (5 bases). Germline V gives CDR1 MNHEY, CDR2 SVGAGI. The CDR3 contains 14 residues. Trimming pared 6 bases from V and 4 bases from J, leaving 12 bases between.

The CDR3 nucleotides read TGTGCCAGCAGCGCTAGACAGGGGCGAACTGGAAACACCATATATTTT. Amino acid sequence: CASSARQGRTGNTIYF. The chain uses TRBV9 and TRBJ1-3; 8 positions agree with TRBD1. CDR3 size: 16 residues. The J segment lost 2 bases and the V segment lost 3 bases, leaving 7 bases of the junction unmatched. CDR1 SGDLS and CDR2 YYNGEE come from the germline V gene. Looking up the rest from reference TRBV9 and TRBJ1-3 gives the full variable domain: DSGVTQTPKHLITATGQRVTLRCSPRSGDLSVYWYQQSLDQGLQFLIQYYNGEERAKGNILERFSAQQFPDLHSELNLSSLELGDSALYFCASSARQGRTGNTIYFGEGSWLTVV.